This T cell receptor beta chain was sequenced for a study of T cells in Graves' hyperthyroidism and ophthalmopathy. Findings of the study overall: In blood, most of the thyroid clonotypes expanded above 0.001 were also present.

As concerns this clonotype: What it binds is not known.

From RNA transcripts, TCR beta CDR3 regions were amplified. The TCR CDR3 first-round RT-PCR relied on the HTBI primer set. From the multiplex PCR reads, TCRdb called clonotypes with MiXCR, one entry per CDR3 protein. The sample includes about 400,000 distinct CDR3 sequences, 15% seen only once; the top ten take about 33%. Calling Graves' hyperthyroidism stable meant ophthalmopathy did not progress within 18 months. Each diagnosis was grounded in clinical symptoms, serum thyroxine and TRAb, thyroid ultrasound, and orbital computed tomography. The TCR sequence derives from a woman in her 30s with Graves' hyperthyroidism. Material: blood.

The DNA of the CDR3 is TGTGCCAGCAGCTTGTACCCTGGAGCATACAATGAGCAGTTCTTC. It yields the protein CASSLYPGAYNEQFF. J is TRBJ2-1 and V is TRBV5-6; D gene uncertain. The V gene's germline CDR1 is SGHDT and CDR2 YYEEEE. V was cut by 1 base and J by 4 bases, with 12 bases left in between. This CDR3 has 15 residues.